One sample yielded the 22 T cell receptor beta chains listed below, sequenced in a study of identifying expanded T cells in peripheral blood. Libraries were prepared by immunoSEQ multiplex PCR; TCRdb keeps only in-frame clonotypes and omits some of them. The sample holds 85,000 to 120,000 clones, approximately 89% seen once. The material sequenced was blood. Receptors originate from a person aged 18 to 75 in good health.

The chain uses TRBV5-1 and TRBJ1-5, with unresolved D. V lost 0 bases, J lost 7 bases, and 8 bases lay in between. The CDR3 is 13 residues long. Looked up from germline, CDR1 is SGHRS and CDR2 is YFSETQ. CDR3 sequence (DNA): TGCGCCAGCAGCTTGGGTTCGGGACAGCCCCAGCATTTT. Its protein product is CASSLGSGQPQHF.

V usage is TRBV4-1 and J usage is TRBJ2-1; D is perhaps TRBD2 (6 bases). Trimming left V 2 bases short and J 5 bases short, with 13 bases between. The V gene's germline CDR1 is MGHRA and CDR2 YSYEKL. This CDR3 contains 15 residues. For the CDR3, the DNA is TGCGCCAGCAGCCAATTGGGACTGGACCACAATGAGCAGTTCTTC. Its protein product is CASSQLGLDHNEQFF.

J is TRBJ2-3 and V is TRBV19; no reliable D call. This CDR3 region has 15 residues. Per germline, CDR1 LNHDA and CDR2 SQIVND (reference sequence). The V and J ends lost 4 bases and 2 bases respectively, with 13 bases between them. CDR3: CASSTAAANTDTQYF. The CDR3 DNA is TGTGCCAGTAGTACCGCTGCGGCGAACACAGATACGCAGTATTTT.

The chain uses TRBV15 and TRBJ2-2; D gene unclear. V shed 0 bases and J shed 0 bases, with 5 bases lying between them. CDR1 is LNHNV, CDR2 YYDKDF, per germline (reference sequence). The CDR3 extends over 15 amino acids. The CDR3 protein is CATSRDRANTGELFF. In DNA form, the CDR3 reads TGTGCCACCAGCAGAGATCGGGCGAACACCGGGGAGCTGTTTTTT. Using reference TRBV15 and TRBJ2-2 for the parts outside the CDR3, the full variable domain is DAMVIQNPRYQVTQFGKPVTLSCSQTLNHNVMYWYQQKSSQAPKLLFHYYDKDFNNEADTPDNFQSRRPNTSFCFLDIRSPGLGDTAMYLCATSRDRANTGELFFGEGSRLTVL.

This chain links TRBV7-9 with TRBJ1-1; a weak D match, TRBD1 (5 bases). Germline CDR1 SEHNR, CDR2 FQNEAQ (reference sequence). This CDR3 region has 14 residues. The ends were cut back, 5 bases at V and 5 bases at J, with 15 bases in the middle. CDR3 amino acids: CASSLAGGKTEAFF. The CDR3 DNA reads TGTGCCAGCAGCCTGGCCGGGGGGAAGACTGAAGCTTTCTTT.

This chain connects TRBV6-1 to TRBJ1-1, with D possibly being TRBD1 (5 bases). The germline V gene encodes CDR1 MNHNS and CDR2 SASEGT. V was shortened by 3 bases and J by 11 bases, with 16 bases between the two germline ends. The CDR3 totals 13 residues. CDR3 DNA: TGTGCCAGCAGTGACTTCCAACTTTCAGGGGCTTTCTTT. As protein: CASSDFQLSGAFF.

V and J are TRBV2 and TRBJ1-6, with TRBD1 matching over 10 bases. With V trimmed by 7 bases and J by 9 bases, 9 bases remained unmatched. The germline V gene encodes CDR1 SNHLY and CDR2 FYNNEI. CDR3 size: 15 residues. This CDR3 is CASTEGRDRGSPLHF. CDR3 in DNA: TGTGCCAGCACCGAAGGGCGGGACAGGGGTTCACCCCTCCACTTT.

The chain links TRBV6-6 to TRBJ1-1; 8 bases align to TRBD1. Germline V gives CDR1 MNHNY, CDR2 SVGAGI (reference sequence). The ends lost 6 bases at V and 3 bases at J; junction bases unmatched: 6. The CDR3 length is 14 residues. This CDR3 is CASRPQGADTEAFF. The CDR3 bases are TGTGCCAGCAGACCCCAGGGGGCTGACACTGAAGCTTTCTTT.

The chain joins TRBV7-9 to TRBJ2-5; weak D call: TRBD2 (5 bases). This CDR3 is 14 amino acids long. Germline V gives CDR1 SEHNR, CDR2 FQNEAQ (reference sequence). V lost 1 base, J lost 0 bases, and 6 bases lay in between. DNA of the CDR3: TGTGCCAGCAGCTTAGTGGGAGACCAAGAGACCCAGTACTTC. This codes for CASSLVGDQETQYF.

CDR3 in amino acids: CASSLRLGIAEKLFF. CDR3 DNA: TGTGCCAGCAGCCTTAGACTTGGTATTGCGGAAAAACTGTTTTTT. V gene TRBV7-9 combines with J gene TRBJ1-4, with no clear D. V lost 5 bases, J lost 8 bases, and 18 bases lay in between. This CDR3 spans 15 amino acids. Germline assignment: CDR1 SEHNR and CDR2 FQNEAQ (reference sequence).

This clone was counted once. V and J are TRBV19 and TRBJ1-1; D might be TRBD1 (5 bases). The germline V gene encodes CDR1 LNHDA and CDR2 SQIVND (reference sequence). This CDR3 is built from 15 residues. V was shortened by 9 bases and J by 0 bases, with 17 bases between the two germline ends. CDR3 DNA sequence: TGTGCCAGCGTTCCGGGACTGTTCATGAACACTGAAGCTTTCTTT. Its translation: CASVPGLFMNTEAFF.

J is TRBJ1-1 and V is TRBV28; weak D call: TRBD1 (6 bases). Trimming removed 5 bases from V and 3 bases from J, with 16 bases in between. There are 15 residues in the CDR3. Germline V gives CDR1 MDHEN, CDR2 SYDVKM. The CDR3 here is CASSPGAQRDTEAFF. Here the CDR3 DNA reads TGTGCCAGCAGTCCAGGGGCCCAACGGGACACTGAAGCTTTCTTT.

This clone occurred a few times. This chain joins TRBV7-9 and TRBJ1-2, with 7 nucleotides matching TRBD1. Germline trimming cut 5 bases from V and 4 bases from J; bases unmatched to any gene: 4. The germline gives CDR1 SEHNR, CDR2 FQNEAQ (reference sequence). The CDR3 spans 13 residues. The CDR3 DNA reads TGTGCCAGCAGCCTAGGGGGCGTCTATGGCTACACCTTC. Amino acids: CASSLGGVYGYTF.

The chain links TRBV2 to TRBJ1-5, with D possibly matching TRBD1 (5 bases). This CDR3 contains 14 residues. Per the germline V gene, CDR1 is SNHLY and CDR2 is FYNNEI. V was trimmed by 8 bases and J by 5 bases, leaving 16 bases between them. CDR3 sequence reads: CASSQGPADQPQHF. Here the CDR3 DNA reads TGTGCCAGCTCCCAGGGACCCGCCGATCAGCCCCAGCATTTT.

A few counts support this clone. The V and J genes are TRBV5-6 and TRBJ1-1; TRBD1 aligns across 7 bases. The CDR3 has 12 residues. J was trimmed by 11 bases and V by 4 bases; bases with no gene match: 8. CDR1 SGHDT and CDR2 YYEEEE come from the germline V gene. This chain's CDR3 is CASSTGQPGAFF. The CDR3 DNA is TGTGCCAGCAGCACGGGACAGCCGGGTGCTTTCTTT.

This chain links TRBV2 with TRBJ1-5, with a weak D call TRBD1 (5 bases). CDR1 and CDR2 (germline): SNHLY, FYNNEI. V was cut by 8 bases and J by 7 bases, with 15 bases left in between. CDR3 length equals 13 residues. In DNA form, the CDR3 reads TGTGCCAGCTCCCAGGGAACTAGACAGCCCCAGCATTTT. It is translated as CASSQGTRQPQHF. Full variable domain (remainder filled in from reference TRBV2 and TRBJ1-5): EPEVTQTPSHQVTQMGQEVILRCVPISNHLYFYWYRQILGQKVEFLVSFYNNEISEKSEIFDDQFSVERPDGSNFTLKIRSTKLEDSAMYFCASSQGTRQPQHFGDGTRLSIL.

This clone occurred a few times. J is TRBJ1-4 and V is TRBV4-1; 8 bases are a match to TRBD1. The CDR3 extends over 15 amino acids. The J segment lost 5 bases and the V segment lost 2 bases, leaving 4 bases of the junction unmatched. From germline, CDR1 is MGHRA and CDR2 YSYEKL. The CDR3 reads CASSQMTGANEKLFF. The CDR3 DNA reads as TGCGCCAGCAGCCAAATGACAGGGGCGAATGAAAAACTGTTTTTT.

The chain uses TRBV10-2 and TRBJ2-1; 11 bases line up with TRBD2. This CDR3 has 15 residues. Germline V gene sequence: CDR1 WSHSY, CDR2 SAAADI. The junction had 7 bases not matched to a gene; V was cut back by 6 bases and J by 6 bases. The CDR3, as DNA: TGCGCCAGCAGGGAACTAGCGGGAGAAGGCAATGAGCAGTTCTTC. Its protein product is CASRELAGEGNEQFF.

This clone appeared once. CDR3 protein: CASSLFQGANEKLFF. The DNA for the CDR3 is TGTGCCAGCAGCTTATTTCAGGGAGCTAATGAAAAACTGTTTTTT. V usage is TRBV7-9 and J usage is TRBJ1-4; tentatively, D is TRBD1 (5 bases). CDR1 is SEHNR and CDR2 is FQNEAQ in the germline V gene (reference sequence). Trimming left V 2 bases short and J 3 bases short, with 10 bases between. This CDR3 is built from 15 residues.

The chain recombines TRBV19 with TRBJ2-2; possible D gene TRBD1, 6 bases. Germline V lookup: CDR1 LNHDA, CDR2 SQIVND (reference sequence). V lost 5 bases, J lost 0 bases, and 10 bases lay in between. The CDR3 extends over 15 amino acids. Here the CDR3 DNA reads TGTGCCAGTAGTCTACAGGGTTCGAACACCGGGGAGCTGTTTTTT. Its translation is CASSLQGSNTGELFF.

This rearrangement joins TRBV28 to TRBJ2-7, with 11 bases fitting TRBD1. The junction had 8 bases not matched to a gene; V was cut back by 4 bases and J by 6 bases. The CDR3 has 15 residues. The germline CDR1 and CDR2 sequences are MDHEN and SYDVKM. This chain's CDR3 is CASSSAGTGGSEQYF. The DNA of the CDR3 is TGTGCCAGCAGTTCCGCCGGGACAGGGGGTAGCGAGCAGTACTTC. Looking up the rest from reference TRBV28 and TRBJ2-7 gives the full variable domain: DVKVTQSSRYLVKRTGEKVFLECVQDMDHENMFWYRQDPGLGLRLIYFSYDVKMKEKGDIPEGYSVSREKKERFSLILESASTNQTSMYLCASSSAGTGGSEQYFGPGTRLTVT.

This chain links TRBV4-3 with TRBJ1-5; D unresolved. Trimming cost V 0 bases and J 0 bases, with 9 bases left between them. Germline V gene data show CDR1 as LGHNA and CDR2 as YSLEER. The CDR3 extends over 16 amino acids. The CDR3 DNA reads TGCGCCAGCAGCCAAGATCTGCCCCATAGCAATCAGCCCCAGCATTTT. It yields the protein CASSQDLPHSNQPQHF.